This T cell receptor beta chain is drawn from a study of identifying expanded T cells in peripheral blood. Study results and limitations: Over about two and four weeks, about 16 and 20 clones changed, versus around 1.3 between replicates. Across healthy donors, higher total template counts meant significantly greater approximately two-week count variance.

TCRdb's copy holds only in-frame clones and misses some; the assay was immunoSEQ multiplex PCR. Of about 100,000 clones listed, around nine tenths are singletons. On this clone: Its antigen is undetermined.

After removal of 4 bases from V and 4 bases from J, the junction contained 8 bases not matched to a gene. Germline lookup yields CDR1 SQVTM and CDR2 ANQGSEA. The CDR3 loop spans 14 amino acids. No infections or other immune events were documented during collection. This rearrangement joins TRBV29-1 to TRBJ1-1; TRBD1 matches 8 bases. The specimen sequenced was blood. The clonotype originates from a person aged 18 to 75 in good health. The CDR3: CSVAQGASSTEAFF. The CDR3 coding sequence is TGCAGCGTTGCCCAGGGGGCCTCGAGCACTGAAGCTTTCTTT.